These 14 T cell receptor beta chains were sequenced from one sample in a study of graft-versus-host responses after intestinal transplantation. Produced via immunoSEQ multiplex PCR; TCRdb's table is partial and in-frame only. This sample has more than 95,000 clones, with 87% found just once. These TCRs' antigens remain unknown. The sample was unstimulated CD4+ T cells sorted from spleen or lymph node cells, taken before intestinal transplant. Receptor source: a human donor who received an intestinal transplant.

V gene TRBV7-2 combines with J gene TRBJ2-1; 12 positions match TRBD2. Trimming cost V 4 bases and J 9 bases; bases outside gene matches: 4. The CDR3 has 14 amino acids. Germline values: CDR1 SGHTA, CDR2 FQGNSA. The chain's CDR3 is CASSWTSGVSEQFF. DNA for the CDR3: TGTGCCAGCAGCTGGACTAGCGGGGTGAGTGAGCAGTTCTTC.

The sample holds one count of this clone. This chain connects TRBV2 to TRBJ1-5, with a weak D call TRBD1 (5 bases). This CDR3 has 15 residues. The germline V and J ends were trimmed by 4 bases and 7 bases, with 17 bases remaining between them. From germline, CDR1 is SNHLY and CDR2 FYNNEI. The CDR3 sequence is CASSADSRREQPQHF. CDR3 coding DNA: TGTGCCAGCAGTGCTGACAGTAGGAGGGAGCAGCCCCAGCATTTT.

The CDR3 bases are TGTGCCAGCAGGCCGGGACAGGGGGCCAATCAGCCCCAGCATTTT. It is translated as CASRPGQGANQPQHF. The chain carries TRBV2 and TRBJ1-5; 12 bases align to TRBD1. The CDR3 extends over 15 amino acids. V trimming: 6 bases; J trimming: 3 bases; junction bases outside the gene matches: 3. Germline loops: CDR1 SNHLY, CDR2 FYNNEI. Full variable domain (remainder filled in from reference TRBV2 and TRBJ1-5): EPEVTQTPSHQVTQMGQEVILRCVPISNHLYFYWYRQILGQKVEFLVSFYNNEISEKSEIFDDQFSVERPDGSNFTLKIRSTKLEDSAMYFCASRPGQGANQPQHFGDGTRLSIL.

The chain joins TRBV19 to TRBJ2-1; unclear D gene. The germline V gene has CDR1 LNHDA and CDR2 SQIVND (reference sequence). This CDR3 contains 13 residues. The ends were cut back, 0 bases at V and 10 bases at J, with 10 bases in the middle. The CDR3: CASSIDPTTEQFF. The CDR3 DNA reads TGTGCCAGTAGTATAGATCCGACGACCGAGCAGTTCTTC.

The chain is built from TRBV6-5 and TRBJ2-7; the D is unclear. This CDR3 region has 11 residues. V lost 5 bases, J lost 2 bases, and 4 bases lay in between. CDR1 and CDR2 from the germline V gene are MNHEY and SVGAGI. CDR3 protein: CASSDAYEQYF. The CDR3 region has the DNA TGTGCCAGCAGTGACGCCTACGAGCAGTACTTC.

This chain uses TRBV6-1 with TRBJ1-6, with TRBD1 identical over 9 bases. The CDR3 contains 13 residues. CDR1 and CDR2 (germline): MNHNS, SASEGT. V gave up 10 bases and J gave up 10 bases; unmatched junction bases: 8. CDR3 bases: TGTGCCATCAGCCGGGACAGGGAGTCACCCCTCCACTTT. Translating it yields CAISRDRESPLHF.

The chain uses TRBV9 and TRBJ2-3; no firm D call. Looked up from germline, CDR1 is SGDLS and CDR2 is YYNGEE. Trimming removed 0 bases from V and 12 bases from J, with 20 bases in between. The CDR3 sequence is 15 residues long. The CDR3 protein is CASSVAPDSGPSQYF. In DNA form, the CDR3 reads TGTGCCAGCAGCGTAGCTCCAGACTCTGGGCCTTCTCAGTATTTT. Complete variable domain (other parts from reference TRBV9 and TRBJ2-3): DSGVTQTPKHLITATGQRVTLRCSPRSGDLSVYWYQQSLDQGLQFLIQYYNGEERAKGNILERFSAQQFPDLHSELNLSSLELGDSALYFCASSVAPDSGPSQYFGPGTRLTVL.

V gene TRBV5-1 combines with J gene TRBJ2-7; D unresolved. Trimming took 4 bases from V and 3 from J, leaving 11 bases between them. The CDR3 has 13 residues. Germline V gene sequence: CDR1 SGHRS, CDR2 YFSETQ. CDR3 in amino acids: CASSPGTHYEQYF. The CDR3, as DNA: TGCGCCAGCAGCCCCGGCACCCACTACGAGCAGTACTTC. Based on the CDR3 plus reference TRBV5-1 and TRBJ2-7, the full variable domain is KAGVTQTPRYLIKTRGQQVTLSCSPISGHRSVSWYQQTPGQGLQFLFEYFSETQRNKGNFPGRFSGRQFSNSRSEMNVSTLELGDSALYLCASSPGTHYEQYFGPGTRLTVT.

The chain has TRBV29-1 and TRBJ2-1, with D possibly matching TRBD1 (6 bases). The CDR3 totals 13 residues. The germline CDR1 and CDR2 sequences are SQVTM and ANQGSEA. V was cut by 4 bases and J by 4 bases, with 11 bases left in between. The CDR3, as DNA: TGCAGCGTTGTTACGGACAGTTACAATGAGCAGTTCTTC. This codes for CSVVTDSYNEQFF.

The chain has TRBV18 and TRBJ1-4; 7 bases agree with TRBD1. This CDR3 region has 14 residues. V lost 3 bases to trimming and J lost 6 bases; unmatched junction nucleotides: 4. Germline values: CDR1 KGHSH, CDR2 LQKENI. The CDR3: CASSPRQGDEKLFF. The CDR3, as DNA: TGTGCCAGCTCACCCCGACAGGGTGATGAAAAACTGTTTTTT.

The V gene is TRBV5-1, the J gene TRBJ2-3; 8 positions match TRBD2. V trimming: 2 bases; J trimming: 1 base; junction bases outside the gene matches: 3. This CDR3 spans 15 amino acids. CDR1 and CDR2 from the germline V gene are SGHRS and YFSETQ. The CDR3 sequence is CASSFSGARTDTQYF. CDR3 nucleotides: TGCGCCAGCAGCTTTAGCGGGGCCCGCACAGATACGCAGTATTTT.

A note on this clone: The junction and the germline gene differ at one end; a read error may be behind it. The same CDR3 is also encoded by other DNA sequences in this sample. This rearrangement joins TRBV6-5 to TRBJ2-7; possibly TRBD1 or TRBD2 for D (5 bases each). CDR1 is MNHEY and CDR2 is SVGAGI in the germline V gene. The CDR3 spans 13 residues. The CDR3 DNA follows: TGTGCCAGCAGTTATCAGGGACGCTACGAGCAATACTTC. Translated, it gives CASSYQGRYEQYF.

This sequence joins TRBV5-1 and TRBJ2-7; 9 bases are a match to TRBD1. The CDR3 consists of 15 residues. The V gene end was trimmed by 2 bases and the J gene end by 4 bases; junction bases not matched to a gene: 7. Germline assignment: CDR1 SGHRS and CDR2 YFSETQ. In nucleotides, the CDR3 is TGCGCCAGCAGCTTCCTGGACAGGGGAAGGTACGAGCAGTACTTC. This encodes CASSFLDRGRYEQYF.

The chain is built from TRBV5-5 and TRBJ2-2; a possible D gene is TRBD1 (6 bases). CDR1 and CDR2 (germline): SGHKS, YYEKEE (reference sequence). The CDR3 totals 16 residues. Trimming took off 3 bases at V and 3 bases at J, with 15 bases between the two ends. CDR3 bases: TGTGCCAGCAGCTATGGGGGCACTCCCTACACCGGGGAGCTGTTTTTT. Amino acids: CASSYGGTPYTGELFF.